What follows are 12 T cell receptor beta chains derived from one specimen sequenced in a study of blood T cells in healthy people across ages (dated by TCRdb to about 2015). The library came from 5' RACE. The data were produced on an Illumina HiSeq 2500. A second PCR of about 6 to 11 cycles was run with a J-beta primer mix and a sample-barcoded 5' primer. The raw public reads went through TCRdb reprocessing: fastp at Q25, MiXCR clone calling, in-frame beta chains kept. For every CDR3 protein sequence, its rows merge into one entry that carries the most common genes and DNA. Counted in this sample were hundreds of thousands of distinct CDR3 sequences; about 25% of them appeared once. Clones ranked in the top ten supply more than 8.5% of the sample. The sample was also reused in another study, on T cells of mothers and their children.

The sequencing input was blood. The source is a boy aged 5 to 17 in good health.

This clonotype was seen a few times. The CDR3 region has the DNA TGTGCCAGCAGTTTTATCCAGACGGGGACTGAAGCTTTCTTT. Amino acid sequence: CASSFIQTGTEAFF. The chain joins TRBV12-3 or TRBV12-4 to TRBJ1-1; the D is unclear. The V end lost 3 bases, the J end lost 5 bases, and 13 bases lay between the germline ends. This CDR3 contains 14 residues.

This clonotype appeared a few times. A junction end diverges from the germline sequence, so it may reflect a read error. Here the CDR3 DNA reads TGTGCCAGCAGCTTGGGGCCGACAGCGGGAGAGGCCCAGTACTTC. This encodes CASSLGPTAGEAQYF. This sequence joins TRBV5-5 and TRBJ2-1, with 8 bases that match TRBD2. TRBJ2-5 matches the DNA end more closely, so the J call is doubtful. CDR1 and CDR2 from the germline V gene are SGHKS and YYEKEE (reference sequence). The CDR3 runs to 15 residues.

There are a few counts of this clonotype. This chain uses TRBV29-1 with TRBJ2-1, with 7 bases identical to TRBD1. V lost 6 bases to trimming and J lost 6 bases; unmatched junction nucleotides: 11. CDR1 and CDR2 from the germline V gene are SQVTM and ANQGSEA. The length of the CDR3 is 14 residues. For the CDR3, the DNA is TGCAGCGTAGAAATACAGGGGTGGGTCAATGAGCAGTTCTTC. It translates to CSVEIQGWVNEQFF.

This clonotype appeared a few times. The chain employs TRBV10-3 and TRBJ2-5, with D perhaps given as TRBD1 or TRBD2 (5 bases each). V gave up 10 bases and J gave up 0 bases, with 9 bases separating them. This CDR3 is built from 12 residues. Germline V gene lookup returns CDR1 ENHRY and CDR2 SYGVKD. The CDR3 region has the DNA TGTGCCACCCTGGGGGACCAAGAGACCCAGTACTTC. This codes for CATLGDQETQYF.

The CDR3, as DNA: TGTGCCTGTTCTGGAACCTATAATTCACCCCTCCACTTT. As protein: CACSGTYNSPLHF. This chain links TRBV6-2 or TRBV6-3 with TRBJ1-6; D is uncertain. CDR1 is MNHEY, CDR2 SVGEGT, per germline. The CDR3 contains 13 residues. The germline V and J ends were trimmed by 11 bases and 2 bases, with 10 bases remaining between them.

This clonotype was counted a few times. The chain uses TRBV6-6 and TRBJ1-2; D gene unclear. Trimming cost V 6 bases and J 6 bases, with 14 bases left between them. The CDR3 length is 13 residues. The germline gives CDR1 MNHNY, CDR2 SVGAGI (reference sequence). The CDR3 DNA sequence: TGTGCCAGCAGCTCGACCTCGATAAATGGCTACACCTTC. Translating gives CASSSTSINGYTF.

V and J are TRBV12-3 or TRBV12-4 and TRBJ2-2; no clear D gene. The V gene lost 3 bases and the J gene lost 5 bases, with 7 bases spanning the gap. This CDR3 contains 13 residues. The CDR3 nucleotides read TGTGCCAGCAGTTTGGAGAAGACCGGGGAGCTGTTTTTT. This sequence encodes CASSLEKTGELFF.

The chain carries TRBV25-1 and TRBJ2-7; 9 bases match TRBD1. Germline CDR1 is MGHDK and CDR2 is SYGVNS. The CDR3 contains 14 residues. The junction had 11 bases not matched to a gene; V was cut back by 8 bases and J by 6 bases. This CDR3 reads CASAGTGQGREQYF. The CDR3 DNA follows: TGTGCCAGCGCTGGGACCGGACAGGGGCGCGAGCAGTACTTC.

The chain employs TRBV12-3 or TRBV12-4 and TRBJ2-2; TRBD2 matches 12 bases. With V trimmed by 7 bases and J by 4 bases, 25 bases remained unmatched. There are 22 residues in the CDR3. The CDR3, as DNA: TGTGCCAGCACCCTGTTCACAACGCCTAACGGGACTAGCGGGTCTGGCACCGGGGAGCTGTTTTTT. Its translation is CASTLFTTPNGTSGSGTGELFF.

This clonotype came up once. V usage is TRBV7-9 and J usage is TRBJ2-5; 8 nucleotides match TRBD2. The CDR3 is 15 amino acids. CDR1 and CDR2 from the germline V gene are SEHNR and FQNEAQ (reference sequence). J lost 2 bases, V lost 6 bases, and 8 bases had no gene match. As DNA, the CDR3 is TGTGCCAGCAGTCTTGGACTAGCCCAGCAAGAGACCCAGTACTTC. Translation gives CASSLGLAQQETQYF.

V gene TRBV9 combines with J gene TRBJ2-1; no reliable D call. Matching the DNA end better, TRBJ2-7 makes the J call doubtful. This CDR3 has 16 residues. In germline, CDR1 is SGDLS, CDR2 YYNGEE. As DNA, the CDR3 is TGTGCCAGCAGCGTAGAGGGTGATTATCTTCCATACGAGCAGTACTTC. It translates to CASSVEGDYLPYEQYF.

This clonotype came up a few times. V and J are TRBV29-1 and TRBJ2-6; D may be TRBD1 (5 bases). Germline V gene lookup returns CDR1 SQVTM and CDR2 ANQGSEA. CDR3 size: 17 residues. With 0 bases removed from V and 5 bases from J, the gap between germline ends came to 17 bases. CDR3 sequence (DNA): TGCAGCGTTGAAGAGGGCACAGGTTCTCGGAGGGCCAACGTCCTGACTTTC. Translated, it gives CSVEEGTGSRRANVLTF.